This T cell receptor beta chain originates from a study of Ad26.COV2.S vaccination and SARS-CoV-2 variants. V gave up 0 bases and J gave up 11 bases, with 19 bases separating them. Looked up from germline, CDR1 is MGHRA and CDR2 is YSYEKL. The CDR3 runs 16 residues. Indicated treatment: over 15 received Ad26.COV2.S at low or high dose, single or two shots; roughly 5 received placebo; per-sample allocation not given. Sampling took place 63 days after the first vaccine or placebo injection. Boston provided a donor who was an adult aged 18-55 years. This clone appeared a few times. The repertoire was sequenced with immunoSEQ multiplex PCR; TCRdb's copy has only in-frame clones and lacks some. The data hold 300,000 to 400,000 clones, with 85% to 90% observed a single time.

The chain carries TRBV4-1 and TRBJ1-4, with D perhaps TRBD1 (5 bases). This receptor was identified in a person aged 18-60 years who received the Ad26.COV2.S COVID-19 vaccine or a placebo. Material: peripheral blood, obtained in a trial of Ad26.COV2.S vaccine versus placebo. CDR3 sequence reads: CASSQESMGPTTKLFF. In DNA, the CDR3 is TGCGCCAGCAGCCAAGAATCCATGGGACCGACAACCAAACTGTTTTTT.